One sample yielded the 30 T cell receptor beta chains listed below, sequenced in a study of blood T cell repertoires in COVID-19. The repertoire was sequenced with immunoSEQ multiplex PCR; TCRdb's copy has only in-frame clones and lacks some. This sample yields 150,000 to 200,000 clones, of which roughly 83% are seen a single time; roughly 9.1% belongs to the top ten. Sequenced material: PBMCs or T cells enriched from blood (not recorded which). The source of these receptors is a woman under 40 who had recovered from COVID-19.

The rearrangement links TRBV5-6 to TRBJ2-5; tentatively, D is TRBD2 (6 bases). CDR1 SGHDT and CDR2 YYEEEE come from the germline V gene. The CDR3 length is 14 residues. V gave up 3 bases and J gave up 5 bases, with 14 bases separating them. The CDR3: CASSWGGIGETQYF. The CDR3 nucleotides are TGTGCCAGCAGCTGGGGAGGAATCGGTGAGACCCAGTACTTC. Full variable domain (missing parts from reference TRBV5-6 and TRBJ2-5): DAGVTQSPTHLIKTRGQQVTLRCSPKSGHDTVSWYQQALGQGPQFIFQYYEEEERQRGNFPDRFSGHQFPNYSSELNVNALLLGDSALYLCASSWGGIGETQYFGPGTRLLVL.

This sequence joins TRBV2 and TRBJ1-2; 9 bases line up with TRBD1. The junction had 6 bases not matched to a gene; V was cut back by 6 bases and J by 4 bases. CDR1 and CDR2 from the germline V gene are SNHLY and FYNNEI. The CDR3 is 14 amino acids. For the CDR3, the DNA is TGTGCCAGCAGCACTACGGGACAGGGCTATGGCTACACCTTC. This codes for CASSTTGQGYGYTF.

This chain links TRBV19 with TRBJ1-6; no clear D. The germline CDR1 and CDR2 sequences are LNHDA and SQIVND (reference sequence). Between the trimmed V and J ends, which lost 2 bases and 10 bases, there was a span of 12 bases. This CDR3 comprises 14 residues. The CDR3 is CASSIKAGISPLHF. The CDR3 nucleotides are TGTGCCAGTAGTATAAAGGCAGGAATCTCACCCCTCCACTTT.

This chain connects TRBV3-1 (or the pseudogene TRBV3-2) to TRBJ2-5, with D unresolved. The CDR3 extends over 17 amino acids. V lost 0 bases, J lost 3 bases, and 17 bases lay in between. In germline, CDR1 is LGHDT, CDR2 YNNKEL (reference sequence). The CDR3 region has the DNA TGTGCCAGCAGCCAAGATTTGGCTGATCCACAAAAAGAGACCCAGTACTTC. Protein: CASSQDLADPQKETQYF.

V gene TRBV4-2 combines with J gene TRBJ2-5; 10 nucleotides align to TRBD1. The CDR3 consists of 16 residues. Germline V gene lookup returns CDR1 LGHNA and CDR2 YNFKEQ. V shed 0 bases and J 5 bases; nucleotides not matched to a gene: 6. CDR3 loop: CASSQELGTGDETQYF. Here the CDR3 DNA reads TGTGCCAGCAGCCAAGAACTGGGGACAGGGGACGAGACCCAGTACTTC.

V usage is TRBV7-9 and J usage is TRBJ1-2, with 9 positions matching TRBD1. Per germline, CDR1 SEHNR and CDR2 FQNEAQ (reference sequence). The CDR3 is 16 residues long. The trim removed 2 bases at V and 4 bases at J, leaving 8 bases unmatched. The CDR3 nucleotides read TGTGCCAGCAGCTTAAAAGGGACAGGGAATTTCTATGGCTACACCTTC. Translating gives CASSLKGTGNFYGYTF. Complete variable domain (other parts from reference TRBV7-9 and TRBJ1-2): DTGVSQNPRHKITKRGQNVTFRCDPISEHNRLYWYRQTLGQGPEFLTYFQNEAQLEKSRLLSDRFSAERPKGSFSTLEIQRTEQGDSAMYLCASSLKGTGNFYGYTFGSGTRLTVV.

The rearrangement uses TRBV9 and TRBJ2-5; TRBD2 aligns across 8 bases. The V gene end was trimmed by 0 bases and the J gene end by 13 bases; junction bases not matched to a gene: 2. Per germline, CDR1 SGDLS and CDR2 YYNGEE. The CDR3 has 11 residues. The CDR3 here is CASSVGTSLYF. In DNA, the CDR3 is TGTGCCAGCAGCGTAGGGACTAGCCTGTACTTC.

V and J are TRBV28 and TRBJ1-1; D is possibly TRBD1 (5 bases). Germline CDR1 reads MDHEN; CDR2 reads SYDVKM. The CDR3 runs 17 residues. V lost 2 bases and J lost 4, with 20 bases in between. CDR3 protein: CASSLLGSRALRTEAFF. CDR3 nucleotides: TGTGCCAGCAGTTTACTTGGTTCCAGGGCTCTTCGCACTGAAGCTTTCTTT.

J is TRBJ2-7 and V is TRBV19; 7 bases fit TRBD2. CDR3 length: 14 amino acids. Germline loops: CDR1 LNHDA, CDR2 SQIVND (reference sequence). The ends lost 5 bases at V and 2 bases at J; junction bases unmatched: 6. This CDR3 reads CASSSLADAYEQYF. The DNA of the CDR3 is TGTGCCAGTAGTTCCCTAGCGGATGCCTACGAGCAGTACTTC.

This sequence joins TRBV11-3 and TRBJ2-3, with 9 bases matching TRBD1. This CDR3 is built from 18 residues. V lost 11 bases to trimming and J lost 5 bases; unmatched junction nucleotides: 23. In germline, CDR1 is SGHNT, CDR2 YENEEA. The CDR3 is CAQQTATSPGQGIDTQYF. In nucleotides, the CDR3 is TGTGCCCAGCAGACCGCAACCTCCCCGGGACAGGGAATAGATACGCAGTATTTT.

The V and J genes are TRBV28 and TRBJ2-7; TRBD2 matches at 7 bases. The CDR3 is 15 residues long. Per the germline V gene, CDR1 is MDHEN and CDR2 is SYDVKM. With V trimmed by 5 bases and J by 4 bases, 11 bases remained unmatched. The CDR3 nucleotides read TGTGCCAGCAGTCCTTCCGCGGGAGCGGCTTACGAGCAGTACTTC. Translated, it gives CASSPSAGAAYEQYF.

This CDR3 reads CASSASGQDYNEQFF. CDR3 nucleotide sequence: TGTGCCAGTAGTGCATCGGGACAGGATTACAATGAGCAGTTCTTC. V gene TRBV19 combines with J gene TRBJ2-1, with 8 bases identical to TRBD1. V shed 5 bases and J 4 bases; nucleotides not matched to a gene: 7. Germline V gene lookup returns CDR1 LNHDA and CDR2 SQIVND (reference sequence). The CDR3 runs to 15 residues.

This clone was detected a few times. The V call is TRBV15, the J call TRBJ2-7, with 8 bases aligning to TRBD1. CDR3 length: 15 residues. V was clipped by 0 bases and J by 2 bases; unmatched bases: 3. The V gene's germline CDR1 is LNHNV and CDR2 YYDKDF (reference sequence). DNA for the CDR3: TGTGCCACCAGCAGAGATCAGGGGGCCACCTACGAGCAGTACTTC. It codes for CATSRDQGATYEQYF.

The chain employs TRBV28 and TRBJ2-7, with D possibly TRBD2 on 6 matching bases. Germline-derived CDR1 and CDR2 are MDHEN and SYDVKM. This CDR3 comprises 15 residues. V dropped 8 bases and J dropped 3 bases, with 20 bases sitting between them. The CDR3: CASLSMRDLNYEQYF. The CDR3 DNA reads as TGTGCCAGCTTGTCAATGAGGGACTTAAACTACGAGCAGTACTTC. The variable domain in full, completed from reference TRBV28 and TRBJ2-7, reads DVKVTQSSRYLVKRTGEKVFLECVQDMDHENMFWYRQDPGLGLRLIYFSYDVKMKEKGDIPEGYSVSREKKERFSLILESASTNQTSMYLCASLSMRDLNYEQYFGPGTRLTVT.

This clone was counted ten times or more. This CDR3 reads CASSLAGTGGRYEQYF. In DNA, the CDR3 is TGTGCCAGCAGTTTAGCCGGGACAGGGGGCAGATACGAGCAGTACTTC. The rearrangement links TRBV28 to TRBJ2-7; 12 bases line up with TRBD1. V was clipped by 2 bases and J by 4 bases; unmatched bases: 6. CDR3 size: 16 residues. Germline values: CDR1 MDHEN, CDR2 SYDVKM.

This rearrangement joins TRBV27 to TRBJ2-2, with 9 bases lining up with TRBD2. The CDR3 extends over 14 amino acids. CDR1 and CDR2 from the germline V gene are MNHEY and SMNVEV (reference sequence). After removal of 5 bases from V and 5 bases from J, the junction contained 3 bases not matched to a gene. CDR3 DNA sequence: TGTGCCAGCAGTACCGGACTAGCGACCGGGGAGCTGTTTTTT. Its protein product is CASSTGLATGELFF.

This clone showed up just a few times. The chain joins TRBV7-8 to TRBJ2-7, with D hard to call. CDR3 length equals 15 residues. The germline CDR1 and CDR2 sequences are SGHVS and FQNEAQ. Trimming pared 2 bases from V and 2 bases from J, leaving 13 bases between. CDR3: CASSLISQKAYEQYF. The DNA for the CDR3 is TGTGCCAGCAGCTTAATTTCTCAGAAAGCCTACGAGCAGTACTTC.

V usage is TRBV27 and J usage is TRBJ1-1, with 8 positions matching TRBD1. V was clipped by 6 bases and J by 4 bases; unmatched bases: 10. In germline, CDR1 is MNHEY, CDR2 SMNVEV (reference sequence). This CDR3 is 15 amino acids long. This chain's CDR3 is CASSSGSGGGTEAFF. In DNA, the CDR3 is TGTGCCAGCAGCTCCGGCTCAGGGGGCGGCACTGAAGCTTTCTTT.

The J gene is TRBJ1-1, the V gene TRBV7-6; D is perhaps TRBD1 (5 bases). This CDR3 has 13 amino acids. Deletions cut 3 bases from V and 3 bases from J, with 8 bases between. Germline V gene sequence: CDR1 SGHVS, CDR2 FNYEAQ. The CDR3 protein is CASSLGPDTEAFF. DNA of the CDR3: TGTGCCAGCAGCTTGGGGCCCGACACTGAAGCTTTCTTT. The full variable domain, with the rest looked up from reference TRBV7-6 and TRBJ1-1, is GAGVSQSPRYKVTKRGQDVALRCDPISGHVSLYWYRQALGQGPEFLTYFNYEAQQDKSGLPNDRFSAERPEGSISTLTIQRTEQRDSAMYRCASSLGPDTEAFFGQGTRLTVV.

This clone occurred once. The chain has TRBV7-3 and TRBJ2-3; D gene ambiguous. From germline, CDR1 is SGHTA and CDR2 FQGTGA. The CDR3 has 14 residues. With 6 bases removed from V and 0 bases from J, the gap between germline ends came to 10 bases. CDR3 sequence: CASRPTASTDTQYF. The CDR3 DNA is TGTGCCAGCAGACCTACCGCTAGCACAGATACGCAGTATTTT.

The V call is TRBV28, the J call TRBJ2-7, with 7 bases aligning to TRBD1. V dropped 3 bases and J dropped 1; count of bases not matched to a gene: 3. The V gene's germline CDR1 is MDHEN and CDR2 SYDVKM. The CDR3 contains 14 residues. DNA of the CDR3: TGTGCCAGCAGTTTGAGGGGGCCTTCCTACGAGCAGTACTTC. Translation: CASSLRGPSYEQYF.

This chain connects TRBV2 to TRBJ2-5; a weak D match, TRBD2 (6 bases). Trimming removed 6 bases from V and 4 bases from J, with 12 bases in between. The CDR3 consists of 13 residues. In germline, CDR1 is SNHLY, CDR2 FYNNEI. The CDR3 reads CASSPAGLETQYF. The CDR3 nucleotides read TGTGCCAGCAGCCCCGCGGGGCTAGAGACCCAGTACTTC. The full variable domain, completed using reference TRBV2 and TRBJ2-5, is EPEVTQTPSHQVTQMGQEVILRCVPISNHLYFYWYRQILGQKVEFLVSFYNNEISEKSEIFDDQFSVERPDGSNFTLKIRSTKLEDSAMYFCASSPAGLETQYFGPGTRLLVL.

This clone has just one count. This chain uses TRBV29-1 with TRBJ1-4; 9 bases match TRBD1. CDR1 is SQVTM and CDR2 is ANQGSEA in the germline V gene. V shed 4 bases, J shed 5 bases, and the junction held 8 bases outside the gene matches. The CDR3 runs 15 residues. In nucleotides, the CDR3 is TGCAGCGTTGGGGACAGGGTGGTAGAAAATGAAAAACTGTTTTTT. This encodes CSVGDRVVENEKLFF. Full variable domain (rest looked up from reference TRBV29-1 and TRBJ1-4): SAVISQKPSRDICQRGTSLTIQCQVDSQVTMMFWYRQQPGQSLTLIATANQGSEATYESGFVIDKFPISRPNLTFSTLTVSNMSPEDSSIYLCSVGDRVVENEKLFFGSGTQLSVL.

The chain joins TRBV21-1 to TRBJ2-2; the DNA was not compared with TRBD2, the D call given in the table. TRBV21-1 is a recognized pseudogene. The CDR3 is 14 residues long. CDR3 nucleotide sequence: TGTGCCAGCAACAAAACGGGGTACACCGGGGAGCTGTTTTTT. Amino acid sequence: CASNKTGYTGELFF.

V and J are TRBV25-1 and TRBJ1-1; the match to TRBD1 covers 9 bases. Germline V gene data show CDR1 as MGHDK and CDR2 as SYGVNS. The CDR3 has 14 amino acids. Trimming cost V 3 bases and J 5 bases; bases outside gene matches: 4. DNA of the CDR3: TGTGCCAGCAGTGACGGACAGGGGCGAACTGAAGCTTTCTTT. It translates to CASSDGQGRTEAFF.

This sequence joins TRBV28 and TRBJ1-2, with D maybe TRBD1 (6 bases). Looked up from germline, CDR1 is MDHEN and CDR2 is SYDVKM. The CDR3 has 13 amino acids. V lost 3 bases, J lost 8 bases, and 13 bases lay in between. The CDR3 DNA reads TGTGCCAGCAGTTTGGGAGGGGGGGAAGGCTACACCTTC. It translates to CASSLGGGEGYTF.

This chain connects TRBV10-3 to TRBJ2-3, with 11 bases identical to TRBD2. From germline, CDR1 is ENHRY and CDR2 SYGVKD. The CDR3 is 18 amino acids. The trim removed 0 bases at V and 5 bases at J, leaving 10 bases unmatched. CDR3 region: CAISESGYGLAGGDTQYF. The CDR3 region has the DNA TGTGCCATCAGTGAGTCAGGTTACGGCCTAGCGGGAGGAGATACGCAGTATTTT.

The rearrangement joins TRBV20-1 to TRBJ2-5; 8 nucleotides match TRBD1. The CDR3 spans 16 residues. V was clipped by 3 bases and J by 5 bases; unmatched bases: 14. The germline gives CDR1 DFQATT, CDR2 SNEGSKA (reference sequence). CDR3: CSASSWTGMSGETQYF. The CDR3 DNA sequence: TGCAGTGCTAGTTCCTGGACAGGGATGTCGGGGGAGACCCAGTACTTC.

The chain couples TRBV14 to TRBJ2-2; 8 nucleotides line up with TRBD1. The CDR3 is made up of 15 amino acids. The trim removed 2 bases at V and 5 bases at J, leaving 4 bases unmatched. Germline V lookup: CDR1 SGHDN, CDR2 FVKESK. The CDR3 reads CASSQQGAGTGELFF. The CDR3 DNA is TGTGCCAGCAGCCAACAGGGGGCTGGGACCGGGGAGCTGTTTTTT.

The chain recombines TRBV7-2 with TRBJ2-7; 7 positions match TRBD1. V lost 4 bases and J lost 5; bases outside the gene matches: 5. CDR1 is SGHTA and CDR2 is FQGNSA in the germline V gene. The CDR3 is made up of 13 amino acids. The CDR3 DNA sequence: TGTGCCAGCAGCTCAACGACAGGGAACGAGCAGTACTTC. Amino acid sequence: CASSSTTGNEQYF.